This entry lists 21 T cell receptor beta chains sequenced from one sample in a study of shared clonotypes between healthy human individuals. Sequencing used immunoSEQ multiplex PCR; TCRdb keeps in-frame clones, though not all of them. The table shows 400,000 to 500,000 clones, with around 80% occurring only once. What was sequenced was PBMCs. The receptors here all came from a woman in her 40s in good health. Some clones in this sample may be carry-over from other donors' samples.

This clone occurred a few times. This chain uses TRBV4-1 with TRBJ1-2; TRBD1 agrees at 7 bases. The length of the CDR3 is 15 residues. V trimming: 1 base; J trimming: 4 bases; junction bases outside the gene matches: 6. Germline loops: CDR1 MGHRA, CDR2 YSYEKL. CDR3 residues: CASSQAPGQIYGYTF. The CDR3 DNA is TGCGCCAGCAGCCAAGCTCCGGGACAGATCTATGGCTACACCTTC.

The chain uses TRBV12-5 and TRBJ1-3, with D uncertain. CDR1 and CDR2 from the germline V gene are LGHNT and FRNRAP. The CDR3 has 16 amino acids. Trimming took off 0 bases at V and 0 bases at J, with 9 bases between the two ends. For the CDR3, the DNA is TGTGCTAGTGGTTTGGTAACCGGCAGCTCTGGAAACACCATATATTTT. As protein: CASGLVTGSSGNTIYF.

The J gene is TRBJ2-7, the V gene TRBV14, with 8 bases identical to TRBD2. This CDR3 is 15 amino acids long. Unmatched junction bases numbered 9, after V lost 2 bases and J lost 6 bases. Per germline, CDR1 SGHDN and CDR2 FVKESK. CDR3 DNA sequence: TGTGCCAGCAGCCAATTGGAAGCGGGAGTACGCGAGCAGTACTTC. This gives the protein CASSQLEAGVREQYF.

The V gene is TRBV5-3, the J gene TRBJ2-7; TRBD2 matches 14 bases. TRBV5-3 is known as an ORF, though its function is uncertain. The length of the CDR3 is 15 residues. The trim removed 5 bases at V and 3 bases at J, leaving 4 bases unmatched. The CDR3 DNA reads TGTGCCAGAAGTTGGGGACTAGCGGGAGACTACGAGCAGTACTTC. Its translation: CARSWGLAGDYEQYF.

The chain recombines TRBV27 with TRBJ2-3; D call uncertain. This CDR3 contains 15 residues. The germline CDR1 and CDR2 sequences are MNHEY and SMNVEV (reference sequence). V lost 0 bases and J lost 1, with 8 bases in between. Here the CDR3 DNA reads TGTGCCAGCAGTTTATCCGACATCGGCACAGATACGCAGTATTTT. Residues: CASSLSDIGTDTQYF.

The chain joins TRBV6-1 to TRBJ2-7, with 7 bases that match TRBD2. The CDR3 is 13 residues long. V shed 8 bases and J 3 bases; nucleotides not matched to a gene: 7. Germline assignment: CDR1 MNHNS and CDR2 SASEGT. DNA of the CDR3: TGTGCCAGCTCACTAGCGAGATTCTACGAGCAGTACTTC. As protein: CASSLARFYEQYF.

The chain carries TRBV5-1 and TRBJ2-3; D unresolved. Trimming removed 3 bases from V and 4 bases from J, with 6 bases in between. Germline assignment: CDR1 SGHRS and CDR2 YFSETQ. This CDR3 has 12 residues. CDR3 nucleotides: TGCGCCAGCAGCTGGGCCTCAGATACGCAGTATTTT. The encoded protein is CASSWASDTQYF.

The chain has TRBV6-6 and TRBJ1-5, with D tentatively TRBD1 (5 bases). The CDR3 covers 13 residues. CDR1 is MNHNY, CDR2 SVGAGI, per germline (reference sequence). Trimming removed 8 bases from V and 3 bases from J, with 11 bases in between. CDR3 sequence (DNA): TGTGCCAGCTCCAGGGTTAACAATCAGCCCCAGCATTTT. Translation: CASSRVNNQPQHF.

This clone was found a few times. This chain joins TRBV5-4 and TRBJ1-4; 8 bases fit TRBD1. V lost 4 bases to trimming and J lost 5 bases; unmatched junction nucleotides: 7. Germline CDR1 is SGHNT and CDR2 is YYREEE (reference sequence). The CDR3 spans 15 residues. CDR3 in amino acids: CASSDGQGGNEKLFF. For the CDR3, the DNA is TGTGCCAGCAGCGACGGACAGGGAGGAAATGAAAAACTGTTTTTT.

V is TRBV10-3 and J is TRBJ2-1; 10 bases are shared with TRBD1. The CDR3 extends over 15 amino acids. Losses at the gene ends were 3 bases for V and 6 bases for J; bases not matched to a gene: 5. CDR1 is ENHRY and CDR2 is SYGVKD in the germline V gene. In DNA, the CDR3 is TGTGCCATCAGTGACGGGACAGGGGTTCGCAATGAGCAGTTCTTC. Its protein product is CAISDGTGVRNEQFF.

With regard to this clone: A far larger clone is a single base away, which makes a read error likely. The V call is TRBV7-9, the J call TRBJ2-5; TRBD2 aligns across 9 bases. CDR3 size: 14 residues. Germline V gene data show CDR1 as SEHNR and CDR2 as FQNEAQ (reference sequence). The CDR3 bases are TGTGCCAGCAGCCCAGTAGCGGGAGTAGAGGCCCAGTACTTC. Its protein product is CASSPVAGVEAQYF. Full variable domain (missing parts from reference TRBV7-9 and TRBJ2-5): DTGVSQNPRHKITKRGQNVTFRCDPISEHNRLYWYRQTLGQGPEFLTYFQNEAQLEKSRLLSDRFSAERPKGSFSTLEIQRTEQGDSAMYLCASSPVAGVEAQYFGPGTRLLVL.

This clone is medium-sized in the sample. This rearrangement joins TRBV2 to TRBJ2-3; D unclear. Germline assignment: CDR1 SNHLY and CDR2 FYNNEI. The CDR3 totals 9 residues. V shed 7 bases and J shed 10 bases, with 6 bases lying between them. The CDR3 loop is CASNGPQYF. CDR3 DNA sequence: TGTGCCAGCAACGGTCCGCAGTATTTT.

This chain links TRBV9 with TRBJ1-2; D may be TRBD1 (5 bases). Germline CDR1 reads SGDLS; CDR2 reads YYNGEE. The length of the CDR3 is 16 residues. Trimming removed 0 bases at V and 4 bases at J, with 16 bases between. The CDR3 here is CASSVAGTLGAYGYTF. In nucleotides, the CDR3 is TGTGCCAGCAGCGTAGCCGGGACCCTCGGCGCCTATGGCTACACCTTC.

This chain uses TRBV6-5 with TRBJ1-1, with 11 positions matching TRBD1. The CDR3 spans 14 residues. From germline, CDR1 is MNHEY and CDR2 SVGAGI. After removal of 6 bases from V and 5 bases from J, the junction contained 5 bases not matched to a gene. The CDR3 nucleotides read TGTGCCAGCAGGTCCCGGGACAGGGGGACTGAAGCTTTCTTT. Protein: CASRSRDRGTEAFF.

This clone was counted only a few times. The genes are TRBV27 and TRBJ2-2, with a weak D call TRBD1 (6 bases). CDR3 size: 16 residues. CDR1 is MNHEY, CDR2 SMNVEV, per germline (reference sequence). V lost 6 bases to trimming and J lost 0 bases, with 14 bases between them. The CDR3 DNA is TGTGCCAGCAGCCCACAGGGCCCCCCGAACACCGGGGAGCTGTTTTTT. Encoded protein: CASSPQGPPNTGELFF.

The chain employs TRBV11-2 and TRBJ1-2; possible D gene TRBD1, 6 bases. The V and J ends lost 6 bases and 4 bases respectively, with 15 bases between them. This CDR3 region has 14 residues. Germline CDR1 is SGHAT and CDR2 is FQNNGV. The CDR3 DNA reads TGTGCCAGCAGTTGGGGAGGGGGAAGCTATGGCTACACCTTC. Its protein product is CASSWGGGSYGYTF.

A remark on this clone: Different DNA sequences within this sample yield the same CDR3. The rearrangement uses TRBV27 and TRBJ2-1, with D possibly TRBD2 on 5 matching bases. Germline loops: CDR1 MNHEY, CDR2 SMNVEV (reference sequence). The V end lost 5 bases, the J end lost 4 bases, and 12 bases lay between the germline ends. The CDR3 has 14 residues. The DNA of the CDR3 is TGTGCCAGCAGTCTAGTCCGGGAATACAATGAGCAGTTCTTC. It is translated as CASSLVREYNEQFF.

The chain joins TRBV5-6 to TRBJ2-4; D might be TRBD1 (5 bases). Germline values: CDR1 SGHDT, CDR2 YYEEEE. CDR3 size: 18 residues. Between the trimmed V and J ends, which lost 4 bases and 1 base, there was a span of 21 bases. DNA of the CDR3: TGTGCCAGCAGCCGACAGTTATTCCTTCATGGGGCCAAAAACATTCAGTACTTC. This translates into CASSRQLFLHGAKNIQYF.

This chain joins TRBV6-1 and TRBJ1-5; tentatively, D is TRBD1 (5 bases). CDR1 is MNHNS and CDR2 is SASEGT in the germline V gene. This CDR3 is built from 13 residues. V was trimmed by 8 bases and J by 1 base, leaving 9 bases between them. The CDR3 nucleotides read TGTGCCAGCCATCCAGGGAGCAATCAGCCCCAGCATTTT. Amino acids: CASHPGSNQPQHF.

This clone was picked up a small number of times. This chain uses TRBV27 with TRBJ1-2; TRBD1 aligns across 9 bases. Germline CDR1 MNHEY, CDR2 SMNVEV (reference sequence). Trimming removed 3 bases from V and 3 bases from J; junction bases left unmatched: 2. There are 14 residues in the CDR3. CDR3 nucleotides: TGTGCCAGCAGTTTCCACAGGGGGCACTATGGCTACACCTTC. Its protein is CASSFHRGHYGYTF.

As to this clone: Other DNA sequences in this specimen translate into the identical CDR3. The J gene is TRBJ2-1, the V gene TRBV28, with 7 bases that match TRBD1. This CDR3 is built from 14 residues. From germline, CDR1 is MDHEN and CDR2 SYDVKM. Losses at the gene ends were 5 bases for V and 1 base for J; bases not matched to a gene: 2. The CDR3 region is CASSLQGSYNEQFF. In DNA form, the CDR3 reads TGTGCCAGCAGTCTACAGGGGTCCTACAATGAGCAGTTCTTC.